This T cell receptor beta chain was recovered during a study of blood T cell repertoires in COVID-19. Study at large: Samples taken during acute and convalescent COVID-19 were collected in the United States, Italy and Spain.

TCRdb keeps only in-frame clones here, not all; method: immunoSEQ multiplex PCR. Of about 250,000 clones in the sample, around 82% were seen once. This CDR3 contains 16 residues. Germline lookup yields CDR1 MNHEY and CDR2 SMNVEV (reference sequence). Trimming took 1 base from V and 4 from J, leaving 14 bases between them. The sequence was obtained from a man aged 50-59 years with active or convalescent COVID-19. This chain links TRBV27 with TRBJ1-5; D might be TRBD1 (6 bases). The sequencing sample was made of peripheral blood. CDR3 DNA: TGTGCCAGCAGTTTATTGGGGGGGCAGGGAAATCAGCCCCAGCATTTT. Translated, it gives CASSLLGGQGNQPQHF.